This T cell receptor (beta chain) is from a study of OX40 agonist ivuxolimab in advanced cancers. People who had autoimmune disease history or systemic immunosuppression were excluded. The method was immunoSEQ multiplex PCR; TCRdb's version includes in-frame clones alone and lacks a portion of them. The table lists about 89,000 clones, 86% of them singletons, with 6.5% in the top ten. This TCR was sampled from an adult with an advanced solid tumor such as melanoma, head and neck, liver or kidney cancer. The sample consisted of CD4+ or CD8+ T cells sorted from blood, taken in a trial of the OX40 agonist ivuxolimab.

CDR3 nucleotides: TGTGCCAGTAGTTCCGGGACAGGGGGAAATGAAAAACTGTTTTTT. Encoded protein: CASSSGTGGNEKLFF. V is TRBV19 and J is TRBJ1-4; 11 nucleotides match TRBD1. After removal of 5 bases from V and 5 bases from J, the junction contained 4 bases not matched to a gene. Germline loops: CDR1 LNHDA, CDR2 SQIVND (reference sequence). CDR3 size: 15 residues.